A single sample gave rise to the 3 T cell receptor beta chains below, sequenced in a study of T-cell reconstitution after alpha-beta-depleted transplantation in children. TCRbeta library construction was performed incorporating unique molecular identifiers. TCRdb re-analysed the PCR reads in MiXCR, keeping a single row per CDR3 protein. The profile shows around 400,000 distinct CDR3 sequences, 20% of them singletons. The specimen was PBMCs from the stem cell graft donor, collected from the stem cell graft. These receptors were obtained from a human donor who donated a stem cell graft to a child with acute myeloid leukemia.

In this sample, this clonotype turned up a few times. V usage is TRBV25-1 and J usage is TRBJ2-2, with no clear D. The CDR3 contains 14 residues. Germline loops: CDR1 MGHDK, CDR2 SYGVNS. V was pared by 3 bases and J by 3 bases, with 8 bases between. CDR3 nucleotide sequence: TGTGCCAGCAGTGATGCCCAGGACACCGGGGAGCTGTTTTTT. This sequence encodes CASSDAQDTGELFF.

This chain links TRBV7-9 with TRBJ2-1, with 13 nucleotides matching TRBD2. Trimming cost V 4 bases and J 6 bases; bases outside gene matches: 3. The CDR3 has 15 amino acids. Germline values: CDR1 SEHNR, CDR2 FQNEAQ (reference sequence). The CDR3 loop reads CASSSRLAGGNEQFF. CDR3 bases: TGTGCCAGCAGCTCCCGACTAGCGGGAGGCAATGAGCAGTTCTTC.

This clonotype was counted between two and nine times. This chain joins TRBV5-1 and TRBJ2-3, with D perhaps matching TRBD2 (5 bases). Germline CDR1 is SGHRS and CDR2 is YFSETQ. V was trimmed by 5 bases and J by 6 bases, leaving 19 bases between them. This CDR3 has 15 amino acids. CDR3 nucleotides: TGCGCCAGCAGTTCAACGGGCCTCCCGGGGGATACGCAGTATTTT. Amino acid sequence: CASSSTGLPGDTQYF.